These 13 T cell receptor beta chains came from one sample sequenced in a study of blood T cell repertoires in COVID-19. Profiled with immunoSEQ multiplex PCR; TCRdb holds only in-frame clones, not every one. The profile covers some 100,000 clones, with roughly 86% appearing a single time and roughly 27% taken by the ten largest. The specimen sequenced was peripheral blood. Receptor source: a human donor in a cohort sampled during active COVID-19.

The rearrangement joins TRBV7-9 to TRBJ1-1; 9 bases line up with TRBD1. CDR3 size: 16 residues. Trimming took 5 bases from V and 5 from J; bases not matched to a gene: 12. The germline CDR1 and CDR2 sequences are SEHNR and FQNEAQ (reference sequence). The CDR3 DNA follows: TGTGCCAGCAGCCCCGCCGGGACAGGGATTCGGACTGAAGCTTTCTTT. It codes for CASSPAGTGIRTEAFF.

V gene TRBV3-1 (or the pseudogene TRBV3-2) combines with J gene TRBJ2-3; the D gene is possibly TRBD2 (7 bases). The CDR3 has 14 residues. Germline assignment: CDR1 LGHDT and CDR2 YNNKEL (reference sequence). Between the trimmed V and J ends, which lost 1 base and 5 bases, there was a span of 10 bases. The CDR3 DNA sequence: TGTGCCAGCAGCCAAGTCGGGGGGCAAGATACGCAGTATTTT. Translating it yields CASSQVGGQDTQYF.

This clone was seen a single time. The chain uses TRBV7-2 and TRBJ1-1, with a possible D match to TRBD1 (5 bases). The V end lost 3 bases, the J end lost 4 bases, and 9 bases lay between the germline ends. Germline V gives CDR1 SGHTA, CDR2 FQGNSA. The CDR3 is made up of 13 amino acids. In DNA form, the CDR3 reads TGTGCCAGCAGCTTGGAGGGGATCACTGAAGCTTTCTTT. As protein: CASSLEGITEAFF. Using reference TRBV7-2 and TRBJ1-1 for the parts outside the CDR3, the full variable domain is GAGVSQSPSNKVTEKGKDVELRCDPISGHTALYWYRQSLGQGLEFLIYFQGNSAPDKSGLPSDRFSAERTGGSVSTLTIQRTQQEDSAVYLCASSLEGITEAFFGQGTRLTVV.

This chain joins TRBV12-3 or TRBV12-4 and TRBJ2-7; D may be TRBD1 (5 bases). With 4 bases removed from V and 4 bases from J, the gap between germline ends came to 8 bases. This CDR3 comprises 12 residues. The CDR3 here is CASSSQGYEQYF. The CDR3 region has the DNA TGTGCCAGCAGTTCGCAGGGTTACGAGCAGTACTTC.

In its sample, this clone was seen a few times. The CDR3 nucleotides are TGCGCCAGCAGCCAAGATTACAGAGCCAAAAACATTCAGTACTTC. Translating it yields CASSQDYRAKNIQYF. The chain couples TRBV4-1 to TRBJ2-4; D is unresolved. The CDR3 length is 15 residues. CDR1 is MGHRA, CDR2 YSYEKL, per germline. The germline V and J ends were trimmed by 0 bases and 0 bases, with 6 bases remaining between them.

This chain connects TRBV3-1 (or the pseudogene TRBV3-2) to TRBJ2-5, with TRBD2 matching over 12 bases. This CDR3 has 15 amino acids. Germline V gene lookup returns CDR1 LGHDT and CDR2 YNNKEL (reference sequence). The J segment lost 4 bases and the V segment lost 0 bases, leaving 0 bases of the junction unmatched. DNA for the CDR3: TGTGCCAGCAGCCAAGAGGGACTAGCGGGAGAGACCCAGTACTTC. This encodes CASSQEGLAGETQYF.

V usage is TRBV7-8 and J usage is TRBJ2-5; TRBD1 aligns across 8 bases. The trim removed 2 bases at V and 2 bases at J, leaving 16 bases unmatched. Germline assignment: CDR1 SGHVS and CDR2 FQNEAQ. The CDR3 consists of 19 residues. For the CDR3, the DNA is TGTGCCAGCAGCTTAACCAAACGGACAGGGAGTTTTTCTCAAGAGACCCAGTACTTC. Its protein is CASSLTKRTGSFSQETQYF.

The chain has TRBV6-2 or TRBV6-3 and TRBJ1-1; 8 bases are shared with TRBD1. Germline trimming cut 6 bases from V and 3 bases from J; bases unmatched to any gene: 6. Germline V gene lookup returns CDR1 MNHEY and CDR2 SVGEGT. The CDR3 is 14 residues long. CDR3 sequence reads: CASSRQGTDTEAFF. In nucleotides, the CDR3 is TGTGCCAGCAGCCGACAGGGGACCGACACTGAAGCTTTCTTT.

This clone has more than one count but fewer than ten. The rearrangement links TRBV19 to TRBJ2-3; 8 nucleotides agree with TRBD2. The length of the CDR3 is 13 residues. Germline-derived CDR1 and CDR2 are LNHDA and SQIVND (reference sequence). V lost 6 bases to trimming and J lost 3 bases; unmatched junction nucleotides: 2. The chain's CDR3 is CASSTSGTDTQYF. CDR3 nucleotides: TGTGCCAGTAGCACTAGCGGTACAGATACGCAGTATTTT.

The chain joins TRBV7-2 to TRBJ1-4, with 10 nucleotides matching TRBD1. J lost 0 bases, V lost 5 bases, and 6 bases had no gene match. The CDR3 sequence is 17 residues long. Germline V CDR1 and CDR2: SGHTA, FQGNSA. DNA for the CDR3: TGTGCCAGCAGCCTGGGACAGGGGTATTCAACTAATGAAAAACTGTTTTTT. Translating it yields CASSLGQGYSTNEKLFF.

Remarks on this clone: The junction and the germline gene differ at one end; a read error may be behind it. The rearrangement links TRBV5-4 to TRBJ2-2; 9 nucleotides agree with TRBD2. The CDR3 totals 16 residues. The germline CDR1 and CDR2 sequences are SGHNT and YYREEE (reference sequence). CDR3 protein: CASSLLSGSWHRGAVF. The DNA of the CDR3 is TGTGCCAGCAGCTTGCTTAGCGGGAGCTGGCACCGGGGAGCTGTTTTT.

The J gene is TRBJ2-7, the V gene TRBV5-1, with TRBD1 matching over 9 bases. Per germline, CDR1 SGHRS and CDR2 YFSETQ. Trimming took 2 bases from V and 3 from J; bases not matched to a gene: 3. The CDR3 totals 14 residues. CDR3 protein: CASSFRQGGYEQYF. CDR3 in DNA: TGCGCCAGCAGCTTTAGACAGGGGGGCTACGAGCAGTACTTC.

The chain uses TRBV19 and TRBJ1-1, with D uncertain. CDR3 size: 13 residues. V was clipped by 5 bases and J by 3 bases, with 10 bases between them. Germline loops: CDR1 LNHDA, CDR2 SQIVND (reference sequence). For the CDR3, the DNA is TGTGCCAGTAGTGGAGGGATTGACACTGAAGCTTTCTTT. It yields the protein CASSGGIDTEAFF.